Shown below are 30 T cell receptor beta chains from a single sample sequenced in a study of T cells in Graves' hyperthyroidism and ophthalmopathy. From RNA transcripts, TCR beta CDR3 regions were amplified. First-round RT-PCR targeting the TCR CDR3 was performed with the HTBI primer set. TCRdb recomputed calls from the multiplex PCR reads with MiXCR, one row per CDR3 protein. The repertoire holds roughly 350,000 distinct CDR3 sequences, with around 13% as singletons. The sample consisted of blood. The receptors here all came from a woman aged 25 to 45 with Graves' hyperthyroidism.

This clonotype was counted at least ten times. The CDR3 DNA reads TGCAGCGCCGAGGATCCTTGGGACACAGACGGTACAGATACGCAGTATTTT. Amino acid sequence: CSAEDPWDTDGTDTQYF. This rearrangement joins TRBV29-1 to TRBJ2-3; tentatively, D is TRBD1 (6 bases). CDR1 SQVTM and CDR2 ANQGSEA come from the germline V gene. The CDR3 is 17 amino acids. Trimming stripped 7 bases from V and 3 bases from J, with 26 bases between.

CDR3: CSTTGTSGSTEQYF. CDR3 in DNA: TGCAGCACAACCGGGACTAGCGGGAGTACCGAGCAGTACTTC. J is TRBJ2-7 and V is TRBV29-1; TRBD2 agrees at 14 bases. This CDR3 is 14 amino acids long. Per the germline V gene, CDR1 is SQVTM and CDR2 is ANQGSEA. The V segment lost 8 bases and the J segment 6 bases; nucleotides outside the gene matches: 9.

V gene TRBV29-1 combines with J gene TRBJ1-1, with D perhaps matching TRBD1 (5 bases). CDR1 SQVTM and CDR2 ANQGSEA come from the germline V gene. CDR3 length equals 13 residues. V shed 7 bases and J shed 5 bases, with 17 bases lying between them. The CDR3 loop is CSAGVWSGTEAFF. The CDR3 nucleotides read TGCAGCGCGGGGGTTTGGTCCGGGACTGAAGCTTTCTTT. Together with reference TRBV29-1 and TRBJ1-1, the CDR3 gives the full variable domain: SAVISQKPSRDICQRGTSLTIQCQVDSQVTMMFWYRQQPGQSLTLIATANQGSEATYESGFVIDKFPISRPNLTFSTLTVSNMSPEDSSIYLCSAGVWSGTEAFFGQGTRLTVV.

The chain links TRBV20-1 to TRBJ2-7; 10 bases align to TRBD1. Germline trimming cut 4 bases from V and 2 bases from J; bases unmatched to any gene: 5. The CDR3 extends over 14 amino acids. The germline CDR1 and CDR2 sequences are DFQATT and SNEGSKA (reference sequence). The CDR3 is CSATRDRGAYEQYF. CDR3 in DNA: TGCAGTGCTACCCGGGACAGGGGTGCCTACGAGCAGTACTTC.

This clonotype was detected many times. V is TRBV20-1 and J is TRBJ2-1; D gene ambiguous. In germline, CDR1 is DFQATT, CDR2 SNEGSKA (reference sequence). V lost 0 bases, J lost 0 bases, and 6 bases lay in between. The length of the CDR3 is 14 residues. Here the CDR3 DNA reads TGCAGTGCTAGAGAGGAGAGCTCCTACAATGAGCAGTTCTTC. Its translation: CSAREESSYNEQFF.

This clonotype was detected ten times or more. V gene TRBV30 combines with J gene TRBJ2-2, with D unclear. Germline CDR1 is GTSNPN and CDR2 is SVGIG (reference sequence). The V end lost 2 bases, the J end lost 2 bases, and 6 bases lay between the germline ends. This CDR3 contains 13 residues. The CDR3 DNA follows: TGTGCCTGGAGTCTGCTTAACACCGGGGAGCTGTTTTTT. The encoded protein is CAWSLLNTGELFF. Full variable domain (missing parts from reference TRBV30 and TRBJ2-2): SQTIHQWPATLVQPVGSPLSLECTVEGTSNPNLYWYRQAAGRGLQLLFYSVGIGQISSEVPQNLSASRPQDRQFILSSKKLLLSDSGFYLCAWSLLNTGELFFGEGSRLTVL.

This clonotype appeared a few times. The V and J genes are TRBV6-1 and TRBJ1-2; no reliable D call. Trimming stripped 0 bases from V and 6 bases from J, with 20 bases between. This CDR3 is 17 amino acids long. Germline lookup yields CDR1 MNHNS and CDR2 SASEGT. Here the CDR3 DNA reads TGTGCCAGCAGTGAAGCTCTGGGAGACAAGACAAGCAATGGCTACACCTTC. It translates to CASSEALGDKTSNGYTF.

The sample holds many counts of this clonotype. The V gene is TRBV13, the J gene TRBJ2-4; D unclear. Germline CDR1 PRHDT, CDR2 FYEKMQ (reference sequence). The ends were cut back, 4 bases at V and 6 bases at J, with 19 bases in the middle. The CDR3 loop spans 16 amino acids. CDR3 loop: CASSSKNLKTGNIQYF. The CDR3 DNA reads TGTGCCAGCAGCTCGAAAAACTTAAAGACCGGAAACATTCAGTACTTC.

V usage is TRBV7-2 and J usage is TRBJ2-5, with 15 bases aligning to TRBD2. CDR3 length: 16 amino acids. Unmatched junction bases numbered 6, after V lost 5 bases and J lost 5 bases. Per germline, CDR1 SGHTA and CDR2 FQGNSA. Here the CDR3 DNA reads TGTGCCAGCAGCCGGACTAGCGGGAGGGCCGGGGAGACCCAGTACTTC. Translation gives CASSRTSGRAGETQYF.

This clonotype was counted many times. The CDR3 nucleotides read TGTGCCAGCAGACGTTCTACTAGGAATGAGCAGTTCTTC. It is translated as CASRRSTRNEQFF. The V gene is TRBV13, the J gene TRBJ2-1; the D gene is possibly TRBD2 (5 bases). This CDR3 is 13 amino acids long. Germline-derived CDR1 and CDR2 are PRHDT and FYEKMQ (reference sequence). V lost 6 bases and J 7 bases, leaving 13 bases between the germline ends.

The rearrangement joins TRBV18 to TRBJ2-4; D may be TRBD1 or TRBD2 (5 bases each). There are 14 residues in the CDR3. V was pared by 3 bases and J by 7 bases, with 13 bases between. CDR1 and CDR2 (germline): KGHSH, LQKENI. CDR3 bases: TGTGCCAGCTCACCCCTGGGGGAAGGGAACATTCAGTACTTC. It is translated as CASSPLGEGNIQYF. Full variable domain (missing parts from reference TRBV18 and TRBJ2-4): NAGVMQNPRHLVRRRGQEARLRCSPMKGHSHVYWYRQLPEEGLKFMVYLQKENIIDESGMPKERFSAEFPKEGPSILRIQQVVRGDSAAYFCASSPLGEGNIQYFGAGTRLSVL.

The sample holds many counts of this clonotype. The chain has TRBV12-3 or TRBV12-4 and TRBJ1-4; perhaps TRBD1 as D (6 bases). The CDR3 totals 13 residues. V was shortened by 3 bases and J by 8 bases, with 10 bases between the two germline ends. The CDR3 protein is CASSFGGWEKLFF. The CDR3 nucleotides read TGTGCCAGCAGTTTCGGGGGCTGGGAAAAACTGTTTTTT.

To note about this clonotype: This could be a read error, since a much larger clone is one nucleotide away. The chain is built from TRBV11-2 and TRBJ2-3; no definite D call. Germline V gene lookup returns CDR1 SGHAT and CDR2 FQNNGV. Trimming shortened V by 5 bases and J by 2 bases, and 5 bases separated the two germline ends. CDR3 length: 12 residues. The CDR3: CASSRATDTQYF. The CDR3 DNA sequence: TGTGCCAGCAGCCGGGCCACAGATACGCAGTATTTT.

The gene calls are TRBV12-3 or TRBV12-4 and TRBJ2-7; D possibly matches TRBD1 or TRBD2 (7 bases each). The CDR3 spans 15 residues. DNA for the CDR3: TGTCCAGAAAGGTTTGGGGAGGGGGCAAACTACGAGCAGTACTTC. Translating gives CPERFGEGANYEQYF.

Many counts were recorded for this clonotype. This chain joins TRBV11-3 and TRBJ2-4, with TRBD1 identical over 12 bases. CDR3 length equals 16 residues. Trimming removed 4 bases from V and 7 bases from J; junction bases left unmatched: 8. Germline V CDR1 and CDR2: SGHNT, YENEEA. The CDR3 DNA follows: TGTGCCAGCAGCTACCCGGGACAGGGGGCGCGGAACATTCAGTACTTC. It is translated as CASSYPGQGARNIQYF. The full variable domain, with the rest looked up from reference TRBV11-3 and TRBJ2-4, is EAGVVQSPRYKIIEKKQPVAFWCNPISGHNTLYWYLQNLGQGPELLIRYENEEAVDDSQLPKDRFSAERLKGVDSTLKIQPAELGDSAVYLCASSYPGQGARNIQYFGAGTRLSVL.

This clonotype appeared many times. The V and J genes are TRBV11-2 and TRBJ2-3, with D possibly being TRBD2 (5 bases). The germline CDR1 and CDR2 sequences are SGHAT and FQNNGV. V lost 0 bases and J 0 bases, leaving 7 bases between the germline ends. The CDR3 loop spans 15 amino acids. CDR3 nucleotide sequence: TGTGCCAGCAGCTTAGATGGGGAGAGCACAGATACGCAGTATTTT. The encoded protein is CASSLDGESTDTQYF.

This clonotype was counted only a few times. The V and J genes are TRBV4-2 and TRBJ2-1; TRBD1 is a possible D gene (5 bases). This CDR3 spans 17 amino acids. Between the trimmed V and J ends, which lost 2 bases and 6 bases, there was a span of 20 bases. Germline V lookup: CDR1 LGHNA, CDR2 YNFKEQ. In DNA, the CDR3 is TGTGCCAGCAGCCAATACCCGACGGGTACAGGACCCAATGAGCAGTTCTTC. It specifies CASSQYPTGTGPNEQFF.

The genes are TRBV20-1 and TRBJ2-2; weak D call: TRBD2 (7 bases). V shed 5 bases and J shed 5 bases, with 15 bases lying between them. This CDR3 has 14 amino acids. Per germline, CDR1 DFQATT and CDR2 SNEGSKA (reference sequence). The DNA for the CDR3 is TGCAGTGCTCGGAGGGGGGGGGCGACCGGGGAGCTGTTTTTT. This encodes CSARRGGATGELFF.

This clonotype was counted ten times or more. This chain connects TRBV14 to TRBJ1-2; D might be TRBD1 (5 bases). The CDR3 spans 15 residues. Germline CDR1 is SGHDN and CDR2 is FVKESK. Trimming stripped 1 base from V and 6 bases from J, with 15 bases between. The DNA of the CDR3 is TGTGCCAGCAGCCAAGTCAGAGGTGGGGGACATGGCTACACCTTC. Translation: CASSQVRGGGHGYTF.

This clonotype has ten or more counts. For the CDR3, the DNA is TGTGCCATCCAGCCTGGTTGGGGGGCGGAAGCAGATACGCAGTATTTT. It specifies CAIQPGWGAEADTQYF. V usage is TRBV24-1 and J usage is TRBJ2-3, with D perhaps being TRBD1 or TRBD2 (6 bases each). The CDR3 has 16 amino acids. Germline CDR1 KGHDR, CDR2 SFDVKD. The V and J ends lost 11 bases and 4 bases respectively, with 24 bases between them.

The CDR3 sequence: CASSSRVWNEQFF. The CDR3 DNA reads as TGTGCCAGCAGCTCCAGGGTTTGGAATGAGCAGTTCTTC. The chain combines TRBV7-6 with TRBJ2-1; possibly TRBD1 for D (5 bases). The CDR3 totals 13 residues. Trimming shortened V by 4 bases and J by 7 bases, and 11 bases separated the two germline ends. Germline-derived CDR1 and CDR2 are SGHVS and FNYEAQ.

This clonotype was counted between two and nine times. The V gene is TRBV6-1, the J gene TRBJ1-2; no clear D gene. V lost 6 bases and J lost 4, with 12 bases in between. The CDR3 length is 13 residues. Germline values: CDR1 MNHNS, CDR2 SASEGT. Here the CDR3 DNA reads TGTGCCAGCAGGGAACCGGGTTTCTATGGCTACACCTTC. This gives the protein CASREPGFYGYTF.

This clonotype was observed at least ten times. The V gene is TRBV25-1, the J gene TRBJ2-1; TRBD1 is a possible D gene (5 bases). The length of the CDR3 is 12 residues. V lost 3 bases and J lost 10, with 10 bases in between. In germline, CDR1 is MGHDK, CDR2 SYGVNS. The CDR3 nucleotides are TGTGCCAGCAGTGACGGTCGACAGGAGCAGTTCTTC. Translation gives CASSDGRQEQFF.

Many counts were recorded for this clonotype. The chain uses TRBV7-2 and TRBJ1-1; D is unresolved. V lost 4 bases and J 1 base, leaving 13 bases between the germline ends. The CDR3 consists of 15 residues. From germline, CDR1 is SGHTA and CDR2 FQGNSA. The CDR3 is CASSYRARTNTEAFF. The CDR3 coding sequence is TGTGCCAGCAGCTACCGGGCCAGAACGAACACTGAAGCTTTCTTT.

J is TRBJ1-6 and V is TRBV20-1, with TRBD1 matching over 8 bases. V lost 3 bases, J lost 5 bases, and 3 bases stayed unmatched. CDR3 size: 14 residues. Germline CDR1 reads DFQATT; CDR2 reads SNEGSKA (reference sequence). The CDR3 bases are TGCAGTGCTAGCCAGGGGGCGGATAATTCACCCCTCCACTTT. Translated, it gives CSASQGADNSPLHF.

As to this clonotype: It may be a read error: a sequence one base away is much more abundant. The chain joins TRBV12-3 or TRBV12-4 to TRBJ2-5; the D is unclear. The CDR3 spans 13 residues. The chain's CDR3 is CTSTGALQETQYF. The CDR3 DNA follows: TGTACCAGCACCGGAGCGCTCCAAGAGACCCAGTACTTC.

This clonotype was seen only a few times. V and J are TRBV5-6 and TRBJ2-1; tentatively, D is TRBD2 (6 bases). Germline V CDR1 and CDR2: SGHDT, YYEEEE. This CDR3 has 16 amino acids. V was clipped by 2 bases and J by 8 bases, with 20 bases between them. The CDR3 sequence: CASSFPGLQAPHEQFF. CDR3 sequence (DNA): TGTGCCAGCAGCTTCCCGGGACTCCAGGCCCCCCATGAGCAGTTCTTC.

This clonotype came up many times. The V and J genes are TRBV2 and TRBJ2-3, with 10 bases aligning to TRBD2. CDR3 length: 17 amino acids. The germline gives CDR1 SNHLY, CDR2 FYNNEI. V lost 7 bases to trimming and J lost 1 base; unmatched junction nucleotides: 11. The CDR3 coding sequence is TGTGCCAGCACCCCCTCTCTAGGGACTAGCGGCACAGATACGCAGTATTTT. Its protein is CASTPSLGTSGTDTQYF.

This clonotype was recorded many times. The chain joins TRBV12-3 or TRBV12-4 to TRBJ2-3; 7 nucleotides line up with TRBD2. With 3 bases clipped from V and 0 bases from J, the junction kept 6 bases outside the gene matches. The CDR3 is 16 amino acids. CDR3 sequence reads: CASSFARTRSTDTQYF. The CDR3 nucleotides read TGTGCCAGCAGTTTCGCGCGGACTAGGAGCACAGATACGCAGTATTTT.

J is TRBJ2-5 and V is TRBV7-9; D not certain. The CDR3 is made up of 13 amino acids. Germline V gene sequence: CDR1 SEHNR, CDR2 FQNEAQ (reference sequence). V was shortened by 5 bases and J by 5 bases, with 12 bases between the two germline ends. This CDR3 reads CASSPRTYETQYF. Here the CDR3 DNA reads TGTGCCAGCAGCCCCCGCACTTACGAGACCCAGTACTTC.